This paragraph reports one TCR beta chain. No cognate antigen has been identified for it. No base-level quality is on record; no much larger clone is a single base apart. One collaborating source in Seattle enrolled patients during active infection and followed them longitudinally through the course of disease. The collaborating institutions used their own protocols to collect whole blood in K2EDTA tubes. For TCRbeta analysis, collaborators shipped samples as frozen whole blood, isolated PBMCs, or DNA extracted from either of those sample types. This sample was taken from a study of blood T cell repertoires in COVID-19 (dated by TCRdb to about 2020). The study in broad terms: The collaborator samples originated in the United States, Italy and Spain and spanned the acute and convalescent phases of COVID-19. Deeply sampled blood TCRbeta repertoires from subjects exposed to, actively infected with, or recovered from COVID-19 were included in the dataset. The sample metadata nearly always contained a de-identified subject ID, COVID-19 status, age in years and sex. The material from the prospective study consisted of cDNA or gDNA derived from T cells, B-cell-depleted T cells, or PBMCs. Where available, HLA class I and class II types were taken from metadata supplied by the sample provider and were not determined by assay-based typing. A freely available public database, intended as a resource for researchers studying the immune response to SARS-CoV-2, is where the repertoires were released. The samples were drawn from the first 160 participants of the ongoing ImmuneRACE study and from 950 to 1,500 subjects provided by 6 global collaborators. The paper's findings and limits, for the study overall: The amount of clinical and demographic metadata varied by source and participant and was provided uncurated.

TCRbeta CDR3 regions were amplified from genomic DNA by means of the immunoSEQ Assay, a bias-controlled multiplex PCR. In the original analysis: The number of nucleated cells in each sample was estimated from the amplification of reference gene primers within the assay. To quantify the absolute abundance of each unique TCRbeta CDR3 rearrangement, sequence reads were collapsed and filtered. Productive Simpson clonality was computed per sample as the square root of Simpson's diversity index over productive rearrangements. Held by TCRdb, this immuneACCESS table contains in-frame sequences only and omits some clones. Under half of the omission traces to an unresolved V gene where checked; the cause of the rest is unknown. V and J calls and clone size are as listed in that table; D and trimming were resolved from the DNA. The sample table contains around 50,000 clones; only one count was recorded for around nine tenths of them. The top ten hold approximately 6.5% of the sample.

The CDR3, from cysteine to phenylalanine, totals 15 residues. The entry retains the CDR3 DNA only, 45 bases that are in frame from base 1. Trimming removed 1 base from V and 5 bases from J, leaving 12 bases between the germline ends. Sequences SGHRS (CDR1) and YFSETQ (CDR2) are obtained from the germline V gene. This receptor was obtained from a woman aged 55-69 years with COVID-19, enrolled during active disease. The source material was peripheral blood. This sequence uses TRBV5-1 and TRBJ2-2; TRBD2 is perhaps the D gene, given 5 matching bases. The DNA sequence reads TGCGCCAGCAGCTTGTCGGGAAAACAAACCGGGGAGCTGTTTTTT. Translated, it reads CASSLSGKQTGELFF.